The 23 T cell receptor beta chains listed next were all sequenced from one sample in a study of OX40 agonist ivuxolimab in advanced cancers. TCRdb's table, derived via immunoSEQ multiplex PCR, lists solely in-frame clones and lacks some. The repertoire holds more than 50,000 clones, with 80% to 85% as singletons. The sequences come from CD4+ or CD8+ T cells sorted from blood, collected in a trial of the OX40 agonist ivuxolimab. These receptor sequences come from an adult with an advanced solid tumor such as melanoma, head and neck, liver or kidney cancer.

This chain joins TRBV6-1 and TRBJ2-1; D may be TRBD1 or TRBD2 (5 bases each). The germline V gene encodes CDR1 MNHNS and CDR2 SASEGT. Between the trimmed V and J ends, which lost 6 bases and 5 bases, there was a span of 17 bases. This CDR3 spans 15 amino acids. The DNA of the CDR3 is TGTGCCAGCAGAGGACGGGCAGGGACCCACAATGAGCAGTTCTTC. As protein: CASRGRAGTHNEQFF.

The V gene is TRBV1, the J gene TRBJ1-5. TRBV1 is a pseudogene locus. The CDR3 sequence is 17 residues long. The DNA of the CDR3 is TGCACCAGCAGCCAAGATGGCCCCGGGGGGGACTATCAGCCCCAGCATTTT. This encodes CTSSQDGPGGDYQPQHF.

The chain couples TRBV7-2 to TRBJ2-7; 12 nucleotides align to TRBD2. V gave up 5 bases and J gave up 6 bases; unmatched junction bases: 8. The CDR3 spans 15 residues. Per germline, CDR1 SGHTA and CDR2 FQGNSA. In DNA form, the CDR3 reads TGTGCCAGCAGCACTGCTAGCGGGAGGGCCTCCGAGCAGTACTTC. Protein: CASSTASGRASEQYF.

The gene calls are TRBV9 and TRBJ2-7, with D possibly being TRBD2 (5 bases). CDR1 SGDLS and CDR2 YYNGEE come from the germline V gene. Trimming cost V 0 bases and J 4 bases, with 14 bases left between them. This CDR3 spans 15 amino acids. The CDR3 region is CASSVAAGTPYEQYF. The CDR3 bases are TGTGCCAGCAGCGTAGCGGCGGGTACACCATACGAGCAGTACTTC.

The V call is TRBV4-1, the J call TRBJ2-1; no reliable D call. V lost 4 bases and J lost 2, with 9 bases in between. The germline V gene has CDR1 MGHRA and CDR2 YSYEKL. CDR3 length equals 14 residues. The CDR3 loop reads CASSPGHAYNEQFF. The CDR3 nucleotides read TGCGCCAGCAGCCCGGGTCACGCCTACAATGAGCAGTTCTTC.

V gene TRBV19 combines with J gene TRBJ2-7, with 7 bases matching TRBD1. Trimming removed 9 bases from V and 3 bases from J; junction bases left unmatched: 2. Looked up from germline, CDR1 is LNHDA and CDR2 is SQIVND (reference sequence). The CDR3 is made up of 11 amino acids. The CDR3 DNA reads as TGTGCCAGCCGACAGGGCTACGAGCAGTACTTC. It specifies CASRQGYEQYF.

This chain uses TRBV6-1 with TRBJ1-2, with unresolved D. The CDR3 loop spans 10 amino acids. V lost 6 bases and J 8 bases, leaving 7 bases between the germline ends. CDR1 and CDR2 (germline): MNHNS, SASEGT. CDR3 nucleotides: TGTGCCAGCAGAGGCGGAGGCTACACCTTC. Amino acid sequence: CASRGGGYTF.

The rearrangement joins TRBV5-4 to TRBJ1-4; no clear D. The CDR3 has 13 residues. Trimming shortened V by 0 bases and J by 4 bases, and 4 bases separated the two germline ends. The V gene's germline CDR1 is SGHNT and CDR2 YYREEE (reference sequence). CDR3 in DNA: TGTGCCAGCAGCTTGGGCAGTAATGAAAAACTGTTTTTT. Its translation: CASSLGSNEKLFF.

This clone was detected only a few times. CDR3 sequence reads: CASVPGGLAGGEQYF. CDR3 in DNA: TGCGCCAGCGTCCCAGGGGGACTAGCTGGAGGCGAGCAGTACTTC. The chain is built from TRBV5-1 and TRBJ2-7, with 9 bases fitting TRBD2. The CDR3 length is 15 residues. The germline V gene has CDR1 SGHRS and CDR2 YFSETQ. J was trimmed by 6 bases and V by 7 bases; bases with no gene match: 14.

The gene calls are TRBV27 and TRBJ2-1; D call uncertain. Germline CDR1 MNHEY, CDR2 SMNVEV (reference sequence). This CDR3 has 12 amino acids. The V end lost 5 bases, the J end lost 7 bases, and 9 bases lay between the germline ends. The CDR3 protein is CASSRRRNEQFF. DNA of the CDR3: TGTGCCAGCAGTCGACGGCGTAATGAGCAGTTCTTC.

V and J are TRBV28 and TRBJ2-4, with 8 bases that match TRBD2. The CDR3 sequence is 16 residues long. Per germline, CDR1 MDHEN and CDR2 SYDVKM. The V gene end was trimmed by 3 bases and the J gene end by 0 bases; junction bases not matched to a gene: 4. CDR3 in DNA: TGTGCCAGCAGTTTTAGCGGGGCCCAAGCCAAAAACATTCAGTACTTC. Amino acids: CASSFSGAQAKNIQYF.

The chain carries TRBV7-8 and TRBJ1-2; maybe TRBD1 (6 bases). Trimming removed 5 bases from V and 5 bases from J, with 18 bases in between. The germline gives CDR1 SGHVS, CDR2 FQNEAQ. The CDR3 length is 15 residues. In nucleotides, the CDR3 is TGTGCCAGCAGCCCCGGGGGGGCTAAAGGATATGGCTACACCTTC. It specifies CASSPGGAKGYGYTF. Full variable domain (outside the CDR3, taken from reference TRBV7-8 and TRBJ1-2): GAGVSQSPRYKVAKRGQDVALRCDPISGHVSLFWYQQALGQGPEFLTYFQNEAQLDKSGLPSDRFFAERPEGSVSTLKIQRTQQEDSAVYLCASSPGGAKGYGYTFGSGTRLTVV.

The rearrangement joins TRBV6-1 to TRBJ1-5, with 8 nucleotides matching TRBD1. The J segment lost 2 bases and the V segment lost 7 bases, leaving 1 base of the junction unmatched. This CDR3 region has 13 residues. Germline loops: CDR1 MNHNS, CDR2 SASEGT. The CDR3 DNA sequence: TGTGCCAGCACGGGACAGGGCAATCAGCCCCAGCATTTT. It encodes CASTGQGNQPQHF.

The rearrangement links TRBV29-1 to TRBJ2-7; D may be TRBD2 (6 bases). V lost 6 bases to trimming and J lost 7 bases, with 16 bases between them. The CDR3 has 12 residues. Germline V gene data show CDR1 as SQVTM and CDR2 as ANQGSEA. CDR3 nucleotides: TGCAGCGTCGCGGGATTTAGGGATGAGCAGTACTTC. This gives the protein CSVAGFRDEQYF.

The rearrangement links TRBV14 to TRBJ2-2, with D tentatively TRBD1 (6 bases). Per germline, CDR1 SGHDN and CDR2 FVKESK. The CDR3 length is 13 residues. The V and J ends lost 4 bases and 4 bases respectively, with 7 bases between them. The CDR3: CASSRDITGELFF. CDR3 nucleotides: TGTGCCAGCAGCCGGGACATCACCGGGGAGCTGTTTTTT.

The gene calls are TRBV11-3 and TRBJ2-7; no clear D. Per the germline V gene, CDR1 is SGHNT and CDR2 is YENEEA. The CDR3 extends over 15 amino acids. Trimming removed 1 base from V and 4 bases from J, with 14 bases in between. Written as DNA, the CDR3 is TGTGCCAGCAGCTTAGGACCCGGGTCGCGGTACGAGCAGTACTTC. Amino acid sequence: CASSLGPGSRYEQYF. Full variable domain (missing parts from reference TRBV11-3 and TRBJ2-7): EAGVVQSPRYKIIEKKQPVAFWCNPISGHNTLYWYLQNLGQGPELLIRYENEEAVDDSQLPKDRFSAERLKGVDSTLKIQPAELGDSAVYLCASSLGPGSRYEQYFGPGTRLTVT.

The V gene is TRBV6-5, the J gene TRBJ1-6; no clear D gene. Trimming shortened V by 5 bases and J by 13 bases, and 18 bases separated the two germline ends. The CDR3 extends over 14 amino acids. Germline CDR1 reads MNHEY; CDR2 reads SVGAGI. CDR3 coding DNA: TGTGCCAGCAGTAGCGCCCTGCCGGCCGGGCCCCTCCACTTT. Amino acid sequence: CASSSALPAGPLHF.

The rearrangement joins TRBV2 to TRBJ2-4, with 12 bases aligning to TRBD2. Germline V gene sequence: CDR1 SNHLY, CDR2 FYNNEI. V shed 5 bases and J 7 bases; nucleotides not matched to a gene: 6. The CDR3 consists of 15 residues. The chain's CDR3 is CASSLTSGSGNIQYF. CDR3 nucleotides: TGTGCCAGCAGTCTGACTAGCGGGAGCGGGAACATTCAGTACTTC.

In nucleotides, the CDR3 is TGTGCCAGCAGCGAAGAGACAGTCAATCAGCCCCAGCATTTT. It translates to CASSEETVNQPQHF. This chain connects TRBV5-6 to TRBJ1-5; D might be TRBD1 (5 bases). V lost 4 bases to trimming and J lost 3 bases, with 11 bases between them. The CDR3 is made up of 14 amino acids. The germline CDR1 and CDR2 sequences are SGHDT and YYEEEE.

This sequence joins TRBV7-2 and TRBJ1-3; perhaps TRBD1 as D (5 bases). Per germline, CDR1 SGHTA and CDR2 FQGNSA. This CDR3 is built from 15 residues. V lost 5 bases and J lost 0, with 11 bases in between. CDR3 in amino acids: CASSRDLSSGNTIYF. CDR3 DNA sequence: TGTGCCAGCAGCCGGGACCTTAGCTCTGGAAACACCATATATTTT.

The chain carries TRBV2 and TRBJ2-7; D possibly corresponds to TRBD2 (5 bases). Trimming pared 8 bases from V and 3 bases from J, leaving 11 bases between. The CDR3 extends over 12 amino acids. Germline CDR1 is SNHLY and CDR2 is FYNNEI. The DNA for the CDR3 is TGTGCCAGCGGGTTTGAGGGCTACGAGCAGTACTTC. Amino acid sequence: CASGFEGYEQYF. The variable domain in full, completed from reference TRBV2 and TRBJ2-7, reads EPEVTQTPSHQVTQMGQEVILRCVPISNHLYFYWYRQILGQKVEFLVSFYNNEISEKSEIFDDQFSVERPDGSNFTLKIRSTKLEDSAMYFCASGFEGYEQYFGPGTRLTVT.

Details on this clone: In the same sample, other DNA sequences code for this CDR3. CDR3 in amino acids: CASSLGRNTEAFF. CDR3 nucleotide sequence: TGTGCCAGCAGTTTGGGGAGAAACACTGAAGCTTTCTTT. The chain couples TRBV28 to TRBJ1-1; unclear D gene. Germline V gene data show CDR1 as MDHEN and CDR2 as SYDVKM. The V and J ends lost 3 bases and 2 bases respectively, with 7 bases between them. The CDR3 is 13 residues long.

This rearrangement joins TRBV4-1 to TRBJ2-3; 8 bases are shared with TRBD2. The CDR3 sequence is 15 residues long. Per the germline V gene, CDR1 is MGHRA and CDR2 is YSYEKL. The V segment lost 2 bases and the J segment 6 bases; nucleotides outside the gene matches: 7. In DNA, the CDR3 is TGCGCCAGCAGCCAAACCGGGACTAGAGGGGATACGCAGTATTTT. This sequence encodes CASSQTGTRGDTQYF.